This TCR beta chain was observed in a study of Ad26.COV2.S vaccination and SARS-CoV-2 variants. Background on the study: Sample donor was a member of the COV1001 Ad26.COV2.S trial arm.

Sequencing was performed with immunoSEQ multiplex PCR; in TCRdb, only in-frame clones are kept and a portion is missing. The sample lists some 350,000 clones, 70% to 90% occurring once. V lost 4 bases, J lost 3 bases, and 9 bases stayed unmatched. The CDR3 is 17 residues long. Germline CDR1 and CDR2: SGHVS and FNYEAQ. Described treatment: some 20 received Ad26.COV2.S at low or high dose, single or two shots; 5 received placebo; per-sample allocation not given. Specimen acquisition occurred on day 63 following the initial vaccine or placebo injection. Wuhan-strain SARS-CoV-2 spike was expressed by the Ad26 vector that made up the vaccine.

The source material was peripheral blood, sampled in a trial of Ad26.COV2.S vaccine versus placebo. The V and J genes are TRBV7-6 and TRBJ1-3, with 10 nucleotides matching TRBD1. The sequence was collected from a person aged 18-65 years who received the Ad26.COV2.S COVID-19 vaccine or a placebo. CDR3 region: CASSYRTGGLSGNTIYF. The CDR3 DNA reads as TGTGCCAGCAGCTACCGGACAGGGGGGTTGAGTGGAAACACCATATATTTT.